Listed here are 29 T cell receptor beta chains from one sample, sequenced in a study of shared clonotypes between healthy human individuals. Generated by immunoSEQ multiplex PCR, the TCRdb table keeps only in-frame clones and is missing some. This repertoire shows almost 750,000 clones, 55% to 80% found once; its top ten account for approximately 1.8%. Material for sequencing was memory CD4+ T cells sorted from blood. Subset specified: CD45RA-negative fraction. Receptors originate from a woman in her twenties or thirties in good health.

The chain employs TRBV5-1 and TRBJ2-3; 7 bases match TRBD1. Trimming cost V 0 bases and J 3 bases; bases outside gene matches: 4. Germline V CDR1 and CDR2: SGHRS, YFSETQ. The CDR3 contains 15 residues. The CDR3 coding sequence is TGCGCCAGCAGCTTGGTCCCAGGGGGAACAGATACGCAGTATTTT. Amino acid sequence: CASSLVPGGTDTQYF.

The V gene is TRBV25-1, the J gene TRBJ2-7, with 7 bases aligning to TRBD1. In germline, CDR1 is MGHDK, CDR2 SYGVNS. The CDR3 has 13 amino acids. V shed 7 bases, J shed 3 bases, and the junction held 6 bases outside the gene matches. CDR3 nucleotides: TGTGCCAGCACTGCGACAGGGCTCTACGAGCAGTACTTC. Its protein product is CASTATGLYEQYF.

The chain employs TRBV5-1 and TRBJ2-4, with 9 bases aligning to TRBD2. V lost 0 bases to trimming and J lost 4 bases; unmatched junction nucleotides: 5. There are 16 residues in the CDR3. CDR1 is SGHRS, CDR2 YFSETQ, per germline. The CDR3 reads CASSLEGLATKNIQYF. CDR3 coding DNA: TGCGCCAGCAGCTTGGAGGGACTAGCCACGAAAAACATTCAGTACTTC.

The CDR3 region has the DNA TGTGCCAGCTCACCACAGGGGGCGGTTCAAGAGACCCAGTACTTC. It encodes CASSPQGAVQETQYF. The chain joins TRBV18 to TRBJ2-5, with 7 bases that match TRBD1. The CDR3 spans 15 residues. The V and J ends lost 1 base and 2 bases, in that order; junction bases with no gene match: 4. Looked up from germline, CDR1 is KGHSH and CDR2 is LQKENI.

This rearrangement joins TRBV10-3 to TRBJ2-5; 7 bases fit TRBD1. Losses at the gene ends were 2 bases for V and 5 bases for J; bases not matched to a gene: 5. CDR1 ENHRY and CDR2 SYGVKD come from the germline V gene. This CDR3 has 14 residues. The CDR3 here is CAISEGTGEETQYF. The CDR3 DNA sequence: TGTGCCATCAGTGAGGGTACAGGGGAGGAGACCCAGTACTTC.

This chain connects TRBV28 to TRBJ2-5, with D hard to call. V was cut by 5 bases and J by 0 bases, with 13 bases left in between. The CDR3 consists of 15 residues. Looked up from germline, CDR1 is MDHEN and CDR2 is SYDVKM. The CDR3 region is CASSRNYPYQETQYF. The CDR3 DNA reads TGTGCCAGCAGTCGTAACTACCCGTACCAAGAGACCCAGTACTTC.

This clone was picked up one time. The chain couples TRBV5-1 to TRBJ2-7; TRBD1 or TRBD2 may be the D gene (5 bases each). The CDR3 spans 14 residues. Trimming took 4 bases from V and 2 from J, leaving 13 bases between them. Germline V gene lookup returns CDR1 SGHRS and CDR2 YFSETQ. The CDR3 nucleotides read TGCGCCAGCAGCCCTACCCAGGGACCCTACGAGCAGTACTTC. Translation gives CASSPTQGPYEQYF.

Concerning this clone: Other DNA sequences in this specimen translate into the identical CDR3. The chain uses TRBV19 and TRBJ1-1; TRBD1 might be the D (5 bases). Germline values: CDR1 LNHDA, CDR2 SQIVND (reference sequence). V was trimmed by 2 bases and J by 5 bases, leaving 9 bases between them. The CDR3 totals 13 residues. This CDR3 reads CASSINGGTEAFF. As DNA, the CDR3 is TGTGCCAGTAGTATAAACGGGGGAACTGAAGCTTTCTTT.

This clone was counted a single time. The chain recombines TRBV5-1 with TRBJ2-7, with D perhaps matching TRBD1 (5 bases). This CDR3 has 13 amino acids. The ends were cut back, 1 base at V and 7 bases at J, with 12 bases in the middle. Germline V lookup: CDR1 SGHRS, CDR2 YFSETQ. CDR3 residues: CASSLYQGREQYF. CDR3 coding DNA: TGCGCCAGCAGCTTGTATCAGGGCCGGGAGCAGTACTTC.

V and J are TRBV7-9 and TRBJ1-2, with a tentative D call TRBD1 (5 bases). The CDR3 consists of 14 residues. The V gene's germline CDR1 is SEHNR and CDR2 FQNEAQ (reference sequence). The V end lost 1 base, the J end lost 4 bases, and 10 bases lay between the germline ends. CDR3 nucleotides: TGTGCCAGCAGCTTAGATGACAGATTCTATGGCTACACCTTC. Its protein product is CASSLDDRFYGYTF. Full variable domain (outside the CDR3, taken from reference TRBV7-9 and TRBJ1-2): DTGVSQNPRHKITKRGQNVTFRCDPISEHNRLYWYRQTLGQGPEFLTYFQNEAQLEKSRLLSDRFSAERPKGSFSTLEIQRTEQGDSAMYLCASSLDDRFYGYTFGSGTRLTVV.

The V and J genes are TRBV9 and TRBJ2-5, with TRBD2 matching 9 bases. Germline CDR1 and CDR2: SGDLS and YYNGEE. Trimming at V came to 3 bases and at J to 4 bases, leaving 10 bases not matched to a gene. This CDR3 has 16 amino acids. DNA for the CDR3: TGTGCCAGCAGCGCGACTAGCGGCAGGGAAGGAGAGACCCAGTACTTC. It codes for CASSATSGREGETQYF.

The V and J genes are TRBV7-6 and TRBJ2-3, with D hard to call. This CDR3 has 14 residues. Germline assignment: CDR1 SGHVS and CDR2 FNYEAQ. Between the trimmed V and J ends, which lost 3 bases and 1 base, there was a span of 8 bases. The CDR3, as DNA: TGTGCCAGCAGCTTTTCCGGACGCACAGATACGCAGTATTTT. It is translated as CASSFSGRTDTQYF.

V and J are TRBV7-9 and TRBJ2-1; D is unresolved. The V and J ends lost 6 bases and 3 bases respectively, with 6 bases between them. The CDR3 is made up of 12 amino acids. Germline loops: CDR1 SEHNR, CDR2 FQNEAQ (reference sequence). The CDR3 region is CASRPGYNEQFF. CDR3 in DNA: TGTGCCAGCAGGCCGGGCTACAATGAGCAGTTCTTC. The whole variable domain, remainder taken from reference TRBV7-9 and TRBJ2-1, is DTGVSQNPRHKITKRGQNVTFRCDPISEHNRLYWYRQTLGQGPEFLTYFQNEAQLEKSRLLSDRFSAERPKGSFSTLEIQRTEQGDSAMYLCASRPGYNEQFFGPGTRLTVL.

This rearrangement joins TRBV4-2 to TRBJ1-2; D unclear. This CDR3 region has 13 residues. Germline-derived CDR1 and CDR2 are LGHNA and YNFKEQ. Trimming took 5 bases from V and 9 from J, leaving 16 bases between them. The chain's CDR3 is CASSATPIGSYTF. CDR3 nucleotide sequence: TGTGCCAGCAGCGCTACCCCCATCGGGAGCTACACCTTC.

This clone was recorded only once. The V and J genes are TRBV28 and TRBJ2-7; 9 nucleotides agree with TRBD1. V gave up 0 bases and J gave up 3 bases; unmatched junction bases: 3. Germline V gene data show CDR1 as MDHEN and CDR2 as SYDVKM. The CDR3 totals 15 residues. This CDR3 is CASSLWGTGSYEQYF. CDR3 DNA sequence: TGTGCCAGCAGTTTATGGGGGACAGGGAGCTACGAGCAGTACTTC.

The chain carries TRBV19 and TRBJ2-7; no firm D call. The V gene lost 3 bases and the J gene lost 1 base, with 10 bases spanning the gap. The CDR3 runs to 14 residues. CDR1 is LNHDA and CDR2 is SQIVND in the germline V gene (reference sequence). The DNA of the CDR3 is TGTGCCAGTAGTATTGGGCCAAATTCCTACGAGCAGTACTTC. This codes for CASSIGPNSYEQYF.

Points on this clone: The same CDR3 also results from other DNA sequences found in this sample. The DNA of the CDR3 is TGTGCCAGCTCACCAGGGACTACCTACGAGCAGTACTTC. This sequence encodes CASSPGTTYEQYF. The V call is TRBV18, the J call TRBJ2-7; 7 nucleotides match TRBD2. V trimming: 2 bases; J trimming: 2 bases; junction bases outside the gene matches: 0. Germline V gives CDR1 KGHSH, CDR2 LQKENI. The CDR3 runs 13 residues.

This clone has more than one count but fewer than ten. The chain employs TRBV7-9 and TRBJ2-5; D uncertain. Trimming left V 5 bases short and J 5 bases short, with 18 bases between. This CDR3 is built from 15 residues. From germline, CDR1 is SEHNR and CDR2 FQNEAQ (reference sequence). The CDR3 bases are TGTGCCAGCAGCCCACCCGGACCCGCAATGGAGACCCAGTACTTC. It translates to CASSPPGPAMETQYF. The variable domain in full, completed from reference TRBV7-9 and TRBJ2-5, reads DTGVSQNPRHKITKRGQNVTFRCDPISEHNRLYWYRQTLGQGPEFLTYFQNEAQLEKSRLLSDRFSAERPKGSFSTLEIQRTEQGDSAMYLCASSPPGPAMETQYFGPGTRLLVL.

V is TRBV5-1 and J is TRBJ2-7; D gene uncertain. The V end was cut by 4 bases, the J end by 3 bases, with 11 bases between. The CDR3 is made up of 13 amino acids. The germline V gene has CDR1 SGHRS and CDR2 YFSETQ. The CDR3 DNA reads as TGCGCCAGCAGCCGCGGTTCCAACTACGAGCAGTACTTC. It is translated as CASSRGSNYEQYF.

To note about this clone: This sequence may be a read error, since a much larger clone differs from it by one base. The same CDR3 is also encoded by other DNA sequences in this sample. The chain joins TRBV7-2 to TRBJ2-1; possibly TRBD1 for D (6 bases). The CDR3 covers 14 residues. CDR1 and CDR2 (germline): SGHTA, FQGNSA. The V end was cut by 5 bases, the J end by 1 base, with 9 bases between. CDR3 DNA sequence: TGTGCCAGCAGCCTGGACAGTTCCTACAATGAGCAGTTCTTC. It yields the protein CASSLDSSYNEQFF.

V is TRBV28 and J is TRBJ1-3, with D unresolved. The CDR3 runs to 15 residues. The V end lost 7 bases, the J end lost 2 bases, and 15 bases lay between the germline ends. Germline CDR1 MDHEN, CDR2 SYDVKM. This CDR3 reads CASTLPGFPGNTIYF. The CDR3 DNA reads TGTGCCAGCACCCTTCCGGGGTTCCCTGGAAACACCATATATTTT. Combining the CDR3 with reference TRBV28 and TRBJ1-3 gives the whole variable domain DVKVTQSSRYLVKRTGEKVFLECVQDMDHENMFWYRQDPGLGLRLIYFSYDVKMKEKGDIPEGYSVSREKKERFSLILESASTNQTSMYLCASTLPGFPGNTIYFGEGSWLTVV.

V usage is TRBV9 and J usage is TRBJ1-2; D is undetermined. V was trimmed by 1 base and J by 8 bases, leaving 9 bases between them. CDR3 length: 12 residues. Germline values: CDR1 SGDLS, CDR2 YYNGEE. CDR3 sequence (DNA): TGTGCCAGCAGCGTAACCGGGCAGGGCTACACCTTC. This gives the protein CASSVTGQGYTF.

To note about this clone: The sample contains more than one DNA sequence encoding this CDR3. The chain employs TRBV5-1 and TRBJ2-2; D call uncertain. Deletions cut 0 bases from V and 4 bases from J, with 7 bases between. In germline, CDR1 is SGHRS, CDR2 YFSETQ. The CDR3 is 14 amino acids. CDR3 amino acids: CASSLAGFTGELFF. The CDR3, as DNA: TGCGCCAGCAGCTTGGCTGGGTTCACCGGGGAGCTGTTTTTT.

The rearrangement joins TRBV19 to TRBJ2-3, with unresolved D. This CDR3 is 15 amino acids long. Germline V gives CDR1 LNHDA, CDR2 SQIVND (reference sequence). V dropped 3 bases and J dropped 2 bases, with 12 bases sitting between them. CDR3: CASSILPGFTDTQYF. The CDR3 coding sequence is TGTGCCAGTAGTATCCTGCCGGGTTTCACAGATACGCAGTATTTT. The whole variable domain, filled in from reference TRBV19 and TRBJ2-3, reads DGGITQSPKYLFRKEGQNVTLSCEQNLNHDAMYWYRQDPGQGLRLIYYSQIVNDFQKGDIAEGYSVSREKKESFPLTVTSAQKNPTAFYLCASSILPGFTDTQYFGPGTRLTVL.

The J gene is TRBJ2-2, the V gene TRBV10-3; TRBD2 matches at 12 bases. CDR3 length equals 16 residues. Germline CDR1 is ENHRY and CDR2 is SYGVKD. The V gene end was trimmed by 3 bases and the J gene end by 5 bases; junction bases not matched to a gene: 4. This CDR3 is CAISELGLAGTGELFF. CDR3 nucleotide sequence: TGTGCCATCAGTGAACTGGGACTAGCGGGTACCGGGGAGCTGTTTTTT.

This clone was seen just once. This chain uses TRBV19 with TRBJ2-1, with D unresolved. This CDR3 region has 15 residues. V lost 5 bases, J lost 8 bases, and 19 bases lay in between. The V gene's germline CDR1 is LNHDA and CDR2 SQIVND (reference sequence). The CDR3 region is CASSQRSSLADEQFF. The CDR3 bases are TGTGCCAGTAGTCAACGTTCGAGTTTGGCCGATGAGCAGTTCTTC.

This rearrangement joins TRBV9 to TRBJ1-1, with D maybe TRBD1 (6 bases). CDR1 is SGDLS, CDR2 YYNGEE, per germline. This CDR3 spans 14 amino acids. V lost 2 bases and J lost 2, with 10 bases in between. CDR3 DNA: TGTGCCAGCAGCGTTACAGGGTCCAACACTGAAGCTTTCTTT. Its protein is CASSVTGSNTEAFF.

The chain joins TRBV21-1 to TRBJ1-1. TRBV21-1 is a listed pseudogene. CDR3 length: 13 residues. CDR3 coding DNA: TGTGCCAGCAGCGGAAGGGTAGGAACTGAAGCTTTCTTT. This sequence encodes CASSGRVGTEAFF.

This clone was picked up many times. The V gene is TRBV5-1, the J gene TRBJ1-5, with D unclear. CDR1 is SGHRS and CDR2 is YFSETQ in the germline V gene. This CDR3 has 14 residues. V was clipped by 4 bases and J by 5 bases, with 13 bases between them. The CDR3 DNA is TGCGCCAGCAGCACCTACGGCGGAGATCAGCCCCAGCATTTT. This encodes CASSTYGGDQPQHF.